This TCR beta chain was observed in a study of response to subunit inactivated influenza vaccine. TCRdb redid the calling of the RT-PCR reads with MiXCR, one entry per CDR3 protein. The sample includes about 650,000 distinct CDR3 sequences, around 13% of them seen just once. Study results and limitations: Authors suggested each seasonal influenza vaccination recruits few new T cells.

From germline, CDR1 is MDHEN and CDR2 SYDVKM. With V trimmed by 1 base and J by 6 bases, 3 bases remained unmatched. The CDR3 loop spans 15 amino acids. This clonotype was seen only a few times. What it binds is not known. The clonotype was recovered from a man between 45 and 60 years old who received an inactivated influenza vaccine. Sequencing used PBMCs from blood, obtained 14 to 15 days before vaccination. The chain recombines TRBV28 with TRBJ1-6; 7 bases agree with TRBD1. CDR3 nucleotides: TGTGCCAGCAGTTTATTGACAGGGCCTAATTCACCCCTCCACTTT. Protein sequence: CASSLLTGPNSPLHF.